This TCR beta chain was profiled in a study of blood T cell repertoires in COVID-19 (dated by TCRdb to about 2020). With respect to the entire study: Samples from collaborators originated in the United States, Italy and Spain and spanned both the acute and convalescent phases of COVID-19. The prospective study material was composed of cDNA or gDNA derived from T cells, B-cell-depleted T cells, or PBMCs. Deeply sampled blood TCRbeta repertoires from subjects exposed to, actively infected with, or recovered from COVID-19 were included in the dataset. The repertoires were released in a freely available public database meant as a resource for research on the immune response to SARS-CoV-2. Samples were obtained from the ongoing ImmuneRACE study (first 160 participants) and from some 1,200 subjects provided by 6 global collaborators. The sample metadata nearly always contained a de-identified subject ID, COVID-19 status, age in years and sex. HLA class I and class II types, where available, came from metadata supplied by the sample provider rather than from assay-based typing. The paper as a whole reports these results and caveats: The amount of clinical and demographic metadata varied by source and participant and was provided uncurated.

To note about this clone: Its specific antigen is unknown. Base quality data are lacking; no much larger clone is found one base away.

Each collaborating institution followed its own protocols to collect whole blood in K2EDTA tubes. For TCRbeta analysis, collaborator samples were shipped as frozen whole blood, as isolated PBMCs, or as DNA extracted from either sample type. The V end loses 1 base and the J end loses 0 bases, and a stretch of 5 bases separates them. The CDR3 sequence holds 14 residues, the cysteine and phenylalanine included. Only CDR3 DNA is held: 42 bases, read in frame from base 1. CDR1 SGHTA and CDR2 FQGNSA are derived from the germline V gene. TCRbeta CDR3 regions were amplified from genomic DNA by means of the immunoSEQ Assay, a bias-controlled multiplex PCR. The study's processing was this. The number of nucleated cells in each sample was estimated from the amplification of reference gene primers within the assay. Sequence reads were collapsed and filtered to measure the absolute abundance of every unique TCRbeta CDR3 rearrangement. For each sample, productive Simpson clonality was calculated by taking the square root of Simpson's diversity index across productive rearrangements. TCRdb retrieved this table from immuneACCESS and kept in-frame rearrangements only. Not all clones are present; in checked studies, unresolved V genes account for under half, and no reason is known for the remainder. The V and J calls and clone size come from that table; D and trimming were worked out from the DNA. The sample table holds around 60,000 clones, of which roughly 87% were seen once. The ten largest account for 3.5% of the sample.

The sequencing input was peripheral blood. The sequence was obtained from a man aged 50 to 59 with active COVID-19. The rearranged segments are TRBV7-2 and TRBJ2-3; no confident D gene assignment can be made. The CDR3 protein is CASSLGVSTDTQYF. Here is the DNA: TGTGCCAGCAGCTTAGGAGTAAGCACAGATACGCAGTATTTT.